This T cell receptor (beta chain) was recorded in a study of identical twins. General observations from the study: Insertions were reduced in abundant cord blood beta clonotypes but not in memory repertoires. Beta out-of-frame sequences showed weaker excess twin sharing.

Unique molecular identifiers were present on the cDNA, and a universal primer site came from template switching. TCRdb reprocessed the 5' RACE reads via MiXCR and lists one record per CDR3 protein. The sample records 500,000 to 650,000 distinct CDR3 sequences, about 7.6% being singletons. This CDR3 region has 13 residues. CDR1 is DFQATT and CDR2 is SNEGSKA in the germline V gene (reference sequence). Deletions cut 7 bases from V and 0 bases from J, with 12 bases between. Regarding this clonotype: Its specificity is unknown.

These data also formed part of another study, on yellow fever vaccine responses in identical twins. This second study says: The authors reported partly convergent, partly personalized vaccine responses in identical twins.

Input material: PBMCs. The sequence came from a woman aged 18-29 years in good health. The chain uses TRBV20-1 and TRBJ2-5; D gene uncertain. The CDR3, as DNA: TGCAGTGTTTGGATTCCCAACCAAGAGACCCAGTACTTC. Translated, it gives CSVWIPNQETQYF.